What follows are 17 T cell receptor beta chains derived from one specimen sequenced in a study of blood T cells in healthy people across ages (dated by TCRdb to 2013 to 2016). Library preparation used 5' RACE. TCRdb lists the instrument as Illumina HiSeq 2500. A second PCR of 7 to 11 cycles was performed with a sample-barcoded 5' primer and a J-beta primer mix. In TCRdb, the public reads were trimmed at Q25 with fastp and aligned with MiXCR, with productive beta chains retained. Rows with a matching CDR3 protein are joined into one entry that keeps the most common DNA and genes. In this sample the table shows 650,000 to 1,000,000 distinct CDR3 sequences, about 37% of which occur a single time. 10% to 15% of the sample is taken by the ten largest. The source material was blood. The source of these receptors is a man aged 18-30 years in good health.

On this clonotype: A read error may account for a junction end that differs from germline. The chain couples TRBV27 to TRBJ2-1; TRBD2 matches at 11 bases. The germline CDR1 and CDR2 sequences are MNHEY and SMNVEV (reference sequence). The length of the CDR3 is 19 residues. The CDR3 DNA follows: TGTGCCGGCAGTCCCCGGGGTAGCGGGGGGGCCGGGAGATGGAATGAGCAGTTCTTC. Amino acids: CAGSPRGSGGAGRWNEQFF.

This clonotype was counted ten times or more. The chain joins TRBV7-2 to TRBJ1-2; possibly TRBD1 for D (6 bases). Germline V lookup: CDR1 SGHTA, CDR2 FQGNSA. The CDR3 sequence is 15 residues long. The germline V and J ends were trimmed by 1 base and 2 bases, with 11 bases remaining between them. The CDR3 nucleotides are TGTGCCAGCAGCTTAGTTAACAGGGAAAACTATGGCTACACCTTC. Protein: CASSLVNRENYGYTF.

The chain carries TRBV12-3 or TRBV12-4 and TRBJ2-3, with D unresolved. V was pared by 2 bases and J by 2 bases, with 5 bases between. The CDR3 length is 13 residues. The CDR3 loop is CASSLFVTDTQYF. For the CDR3, the DNA is TGTGCCAGCAGTTTATTCGTCACAGATACGCAGTATTTT.

V gene TRBV7-2 combines with J gene TRBJ2-3; 10 nucleotides line up with TRBD2. Germline assignment: CDR1 SGHTA and CDR2 FQGNSA. The CDR3 sequence is 15 residues long. Trimming cost V 6 bases and J 7 bases; bases outside gene matches: 10. CDR3 coding DNA: TGTGCCAGCAGTGAACAGCGGGAGGGCTTACATACGCAGTATTTT. This gives the protein CASSEQREGLHTQYF.

The count of this clonotype is one. The CDR3 sequence: CASSTSSGHPAYEQYF. CDR3 coding DNA: TGTGCCAGCAGTACTAGTTCGGGACATCCCGCCTACGAGCAGTACTTC. This chain connects TRBV12-3 or TRBV12-4 to TRBJ2-4; the D gene is possibly TRBD1 (6 bases). The J call may be incorrect, as the DNA end agrees better with TRBJ2-7. The CDR3 runs 16 residues.

In its sample, this clonotype was seen a few times. The chain has TRBV20-1 and TRBJ2-7; 7 bases map to TRBD1. The junction had 8 bases not matched to a gene; V was cut back by 5 bases and J by 7 bases. This CDR3 comprises 12 residues. Germline values: CDR1 DFQATT, CDR2 SNEGSKA (reference sequence). In DNA, the CDR3 is TGCAGTGCTCCCGAGACAGGGAGTGAGCAGTACTTC. Its translation: CSAPETGSEQYF.

This CDR3 reads CASSPTRRQETQYF. The CDR3 nucleotides read TGCGCCAGCAGCCCGACAAGACGGCAAGAGACCCAGTACTTC. The chain carries TRBV4-3 and TRBJ2-5, with no clear D. The ends were cut back, 4 bases at V and 2 bases at J, with 11 bases in the middle. The CDR3 is made up of 14 amino acids. CDR1 is LGHNA, CDR2 YSLEER, per germline.

This clonotype came up a few times. The rearrangement joins TRBV4-3 to TRBJ1-1; D uncertain. This CDR3 contains 15 residues. The V end lost 3 bases, the J end lost 7 bases, and 18 bases lay between the germline ends. Per germline, CDR1 LGHNA and CDR2 YSLEER. The CDR3 region has the DNA TGCGCCAGCAGCCAGACAAAAGACGGGTTAGGTGAAGCTTTCTTT. Encoded protein: CASSQTKDGLGEAFF.

The chain recombines TRBV4-1 with TRBJ2-1; D is undetermined. The CDR3 has 16 amino acids. CDR1 MGHRA and CDR2 YSYEKL come from the germline V gene. Trimming left V 0 bases short and J 3 bases short, with 12 bases between. The CDR3 sequence is CASSQEVADFYNEQFF. The CDR3 DNA reads as TGCGCCAGCAGCCAAGAGGTGGCCGACTTCTACAATGAGCAGTTCTTC.

The chain uses TRBV29-1 and TRBJ2-5; TRBD1 aligns across 7 bases. V dropped 4 bases and J dropped 1; count of bases not matched to a gene: 3. This CDR3 region has 13 residues. CDR1 SQVTM and CDR2 ANQGSEA come from the germline V gene. The CDR3 coding sequence is TGCAGCGTTGCCAGGGACAGCCAAGAGACCCAGTACTTC. This translates into CSVARDSQETQYF.

The CDR3 nucleotides are TGTGCCAGCAGCAATAGCGGGCCTACGCAGTATTTT. Amino acid sequence: CASSNSGPTQYF. This chain connects TRBV7-3 to TRBJ2-3; 7 bases align to TRBD2. Germline V gives CDR1 SGHTA, CDR2 FQGTGA. The ends lost 5 bases at V and 8 bases at J; junction bases unmatched: 4. The CDR3 is made up of 12 amino acids.

This clonotype occurred a few times. This CDR3 is CASSHSQDGYTF. The CDR3 coding sequence is TGCGCCAGCAGCCACAGTCAGGATGGCTACACCTTC. The chain uses TRBV4-1 and TRBJ1-2; D is undetermined. Germline V gives CDR1 MGHRA, CDR2 YSYEKL. The CDR3 is made up of 12 amino acids. V gave up 3 bases and J gave up 6 bases, with 8 bases separating them.

For this clonotype: A read error is possible here, since a much larger clone lies one base away. This chain links TRBV6-1 with TRBJ2-3, with 8 bases identical to TRBD1. Losses at the gene ends were 6 bases for V and 4 bases for J; bases not matched to a gene: 6. CDR1 is MNHNS, CDR2 SASEGT, per germline. The CDR3 sequence is 14 residues long. As DNA, the CDR3 is TGTGCCAGCAGCCCGGACAGGGTCGCAGATACGCAGTATTTT. Protein: CASSPDRVADTQYF.

This clonotype was counted at least ten times. V usage is TRBV20-1 and J usage is TRBJ1-6, with TRBD1 identical over 7 bases. V shed 6 bases and J 10 bases; nucleotides not matched to a gene: 15. Per germline, CDR1 DFQATT and CDR2 SNEGSKA (reference sequence). The CDR3 sequence is 15 residues long. The CDR3 here is CSADYFKGAGSPLHF. In DNA form, the CDR3 reads TGCAGTGCCGATTACTTTAAGGGGGCAGGGTCACCCCTCCACTTT.

V and J are TRBV9 and TRBJ2-1, with a tentative D call TRBD2 (6 bases). Germline CDR1 and CDR2: SGDLS and YYNGEE. Trimming cost V 0 bases and J 7 bases, with 20 bases left between them. This CDR3 contains 17 residues. The CDR3 region is CASSVARGKLGGNEQFF. The CDR3, as DNA: TGTGCCAGCAGCGTAGCTCGCGGGAAATTGGGTGGTAATGAGCAGTTCTTC.

The V gene is TRBV29-1, the J gene TRBJ1-1; no reliable D call. Looked up from germline, CDR1 is SQVTM and CDR2 is ANQGSEA. This CDR3 has 11 amino acids. V gave up 0 bases and J gave up 8 bases, with 7 bases separating them. The CDR3 spells CSVEEGSEAFF. DNA of the CDR3: TGCAGCGTTGAAGAAGGATCCGAAGCTTTCTTT.

This clonotype came up a few times. The V gene is TRBV30, the J gene TRBJ1-4, with 8 positions matching TRBD1. V was pared by 7 bases and J by 5 bases, with 6 bases of the junction left unmatched. Germline CDR1 and CDR2: GTSNPN and SVGIG (reference sequence). This CDR3 is 13 amino acids long. The CDR3 sequence is CASQGARNEKLFF. DNA of the CDR3: TGTGCCTCTCAGGGGGCGCGAAATGAAAAACTGTTTTTT.